The 32 T cell receptor beta chains reported below all come from one sample, sequenced in a study of ipilimumab plus nivolumab after autologous stem cell transplantation. Repertoires were generated with immunoSEQ multiplex PCR, while TCRdb's copy carries only in-frame clones and drops some. The table has around 3,200 clones, around 84% seen once; the top ten hold over 10%. Sequencing used PBMCs, obtained in a trial of ipilimumab plus nivolumab as post-transplant consolidation. Receptors originate from a male donor with multiple myeloma.

The V gene is TRBV7-2, the J gene TRBJ1-2, with a weak D call TRBD1 (6 bases). V dropped 4 bases and J dropped 5 bases, with 17 bases sitting between them. CDR3 size: 15 residues. The germline gives CDR1 SGHTA, CDR2 FQGNSA. CDR3 sequence reads: CASSSGQSLLYGYTF. CDR3 bases: TGTGCCAGCAGCTCCGGACAGTCCCTTCTATATGGCTACACCTTC.

The chain carries TRBV15 and TRBJ1-2; weak D call: TRBD1 (6 bases). CDR1 LNHNV and CDR2 YYDKDF come from the germline V gene (reference sequence). The CDR3 loop spans 15 amino acids. V shed 6 bases and J shed 0 bases, with 14 bases lying between them. In nucleotides, the CDR3 is TGTGCCACCAGAAACCGACAGGACCCTAACTATGGCTACACCTTC. This sequence encodes CATRNRQDPNYGYTF.

This chain connects TRBV9 to TRBJ2-1; 7 nucleotides match TRBD1. There are 17 residues in the CDR3. CDR1 and CDR2 (germline): SGDLS, YYNGEE. After removal of 2 bases from V and 1 base from J, the junction contained 9 bases not matched to a gene. CDR3 in amino acids: CASSVSPQGNSYNEQFF. As DNA, the CDR3 is TGTGCCAGCAGCGTCTCACCACAGGGGAATTCCTACAATGAGCAGTTCTTC.

The chain is built from TRBV28 and TRBJ2-7, with 8 bases that match TRBD2. The V and J ends lost 5 bases and 2 bases, in that order; junction bases with no gene match: 14. This CDR3 region has 17 residues. CDR1 and CDR2 (germline): MDHEN, SYDVKM. The CDR3 is CASSPLHSGGVAYEQYF. CDR3 nucleotides: TGTGCCAGCAGTCCACTTCATTCCGGGGGGGTCGCCTACGAGCAGTACTTC.

J is TRBJ2-1 and V is TRBV11-2; D is unresolved. The CDR3 covers 14 residues. V lost 7 bases and J lost 0, with 10 bases in between. Per germline, CDR1 SGHAT and CDR2 FQNNGV. The CDR3 here is CASNNYYSYNEQFF. The CDR3 bases are TGTGCCAGCAACAACTATTACTCCTACAATGAGCAGTTCTTC.

Comment on this clone: Distinct nucleotide sequences in the sample also encode this CDR3. The genes are TRBV5-4 and TRBJ1-4; perhaps TRBD1 as D (6 bases). Trimming cost V 4 bases and J 4 bases, with 11 bases left between them. Germline values: CDR1 SGHNT, CDR2 YYREEE (reference sequence). CDR3 length: 14 residues. The CDR3 protein is CASSLDSFNEKLFF. The CDR3 bases are TGTGCCAGCAGCCTGGACAGTTTTAATGAAAAACTGTTTTTT. Combining the CDR3 with reference TRBV5-4 and TRBJ1-4 gives the whole variable domain ETGVTQSPTHLIKTRGQQVTLRCSSQSGHNTVSWYQQALGQGPQFIFQYYREEENGRGNFPPRFSGLQFPNYSSELNVNALELDDSALYLCASSLDSFNEKLFFGSGTQLSVL.

V usage is TRBV28 and J usage is TRBJ2-7, with D maybe TRBD2 (5 bases). V was pared by 6 bases and J by 6 bases, with 18 bases between. Per germline, CDR1 MDHEN and CDR2 SYDVKM. The CDR3 is 14 amino acids. The CDR3 coding sequence is TGTGCCAGCAGGTCGGGGTCACTCCGTGGCGAGCAGTACTTC. Its protein product is CASRSGSLRGEQYF.

The CDR3 loop reads CASSSFDQPQHF. The CDR3 DNA is TGTGCCAGTAGTTCCTTCGATCAGCCCCAGCATTTT. The V gene is TRBV19, the J gene TRBJ1-5; D gene ambiguous. V shed 5 bases and J shed 5 bases, with 7 bases lying between them. From germline, CDR1 is LNHDA and CDR2 SQIVND (reference sequence). The CDR3 extends over 12 amino acids.

This chain links TRBV10-3 with TRBJ1-1; D might be TRBD1 (6 bases). The CDR3 runs 17 residues. V dropped 0 bases and J dropped 0 bases, with 14 bases sitting between them. Germline V lookup: CDR1 ENHRY, CDR2 SYGVKD. This chain's CDR3 is CAISESGWGRMNTEAFF. The DNA of the CDR3 is TGTGCCATCAGTGAGTCGGGATGGGGGCGCATGAACACTGAAGCTTTCTTT.

The CDR3 region has the DNA TGTGCCAGCAGCGTAGGGACAGGGAGGGCCACTGAAGCTTTCTTT. Its protein is CASSVGTGRATEAFF. This chain joins TRBV9 and TRBJ1-1; 8 nucleotides align to TRBD1. V lost 0 bases and J lost 4; bases outside the gene matches: 5. Germline CDR1 is SGDLS and CDR2 is YYNGEE. The CDR3 runs 15 residues.

CDR3 nucleotides: TGTGCCAGCCACCAGATCCAAGAGACCCAGTACTTC. Protein sequence: CASHQIQETQYF. This chain uses TRBV12-1 with TRBJ2-5; the listed D gene, TRBD1, was not tested against the DNA. TRBV12-1 is a listed pseudogene. The length of the CDR3 is 12 residues.

This chain connects TRBV7-2 to TRBJ2-5; D perhaps matches TRBD1 (5 bases). The CDR3 is made up of 13 amino acids. The germline gives CDR1 SGHTA, CDR2 FQGNSA. Between the trimmed V and J ends, which lost 1 base and 8 bases, there was a span of 11 bases. CDR3 protein: CASSLGRARTQYF. For the CDR3, the DNA is TGTGCCAGCAGCTTAGGCAGGGCACGAACCCAGTACTTC.

The genes are TRBV18 and TRBJ1-5; no reliable D call. Germline assignment: CDR1 KGHSH and CDR2 LQKENI. Trimming left V 3 bases short and J 1 base short, with 16 bases between. The CDR3 has 17 residues. CDR3 amino acids: CASSPRDKGGSNQPQHF. CDR3 sequence (DNA): TGTGCCAGCTCACCCCGGGATAAGGGAGGGAGCAATCAGCCCCAGCATTTT.

V gene TRBV7-9 combines with J gene TRBJ1-4; D unclear. Germline lookup yields CDR1 SEHNR and CDR2 FQNEAQ (reference sequence). V dropped 3 bases and J dropped 8 bases, with 10 bases sitting between them. The length of the CDR3 is 13 residues. The CDR3 here is CASSLGPVEKLFF. Here the CDR3 DNA reads TGTGCCAGCAGCTTGGGTCCCGTGGAAAAACTGTTTTTT.

The V gene is TRBV19, the J gene TRBJ2-1; 9 bases agree with TRBD1. The germline CDR1 and CDR2 sequences are LNHDA and SQIVND (reference sequence). J was trimmed by 8 bases and V by 0 bases; bases with no gene match: 8. This CDR3 contains 16 residues. The CDR3 here is CASSIEGTGPQDEQFF. CDR3 nucleotide sequence: TGTGCCAGTAGTATAGAAGGGACAGGGCCCCAGGATGAGCAGTTCTTC.

The V and J genes are TRBV30 and TRBJ1-1, with D hard to call. This CDR3 comprises 15 residues. V lost 0 bases, J lost 0 bases, and 11 bases lay in between. Per germline, CDR1 GTSNPN and CDR2 SVGIG (reference sequence). As DNA, the CDR3 is TGTGCCTGGAGTGTACTGCGGACCATGAACACTGAAGCTTTCTTT. It translates to CAWSVLRTMNTEAFF.

The genes are TRBV7-9 and TRBJ2-5, with 11 bases fitting TRBD2. Germline CDR1 and CDR2: SEHNR and FQNEAQ (reference sequence). Unmatched junction bases numbered 6, after V lost 5 bases and J lost 1 base. The CDR3 runs 16 residues. DNA for the CDR3: TGTGCCAGCAGCGGTCGACTAGCGGGAATCCAAGAGACCCAGTACTTC. Protein sequence: CASSGRLAGIQETQYF.

V is TRBV6-5 and J is TRBJ2-5; D may be TRBD1 (5 bases). The germline V gene encodes CDR1 MNHEY and CDR2 SVGAGI. V was trimmed by 6 bases and J by 3 bases, leaving 11 bases between them. This CDR3 spans 13 amino acids. The CDR3, as DNA: TGTGCCAGCAGGACAGACACAAAAGAGACCCAGTACTTC. It encodes CASRTDTKETQYF.

This clone was found once. The chain uses TRBV6-6 and TRBJ1-2; a weak D match, TRBD1 (6 bases). The germline V gene encodes CDR1 MNHNY and CDR2 SVGAGI (reference sequence). Trimming took off 5 bases at V and 8 bases at J, with 15 bases between the two ends. The CDR3 has 13 amino acids. CDR3 region: CASSLQGVGGYTF. The CDR3, as DNA: TGTGCCAGCAGTCTACAGGGAGTTGGGGGCTACACCTTC.

The chain is built from TRBV29-1 and TRBJ2-7; 10 bases agree with TRBD2. Trimming at V came to 7 bases and at J to 3 bases, leaving 6 bases not matched to a gene. CDR1 is SQVTM and CDR2 is ANQGSEA in the germline V gene. This CDR3 is built from 13 residues. CDR3 amino acids: CSALAGDYYEQYF. As DNA, the CDR3 is TGCAGCGCCCTAGCGGGGGACTACTACGAGCAGTACTTC.

This clone turned up a few times. The V call is TRBV9, the J call TRBJ1-6; D gene ambiguous. This CDR3 contains 15 residues. V lost 1 base and J 6 bases, leaving 11 bases between the germline ends. Germline V gives CDR1 SGDLS, CDR2 YYNGEE. The CDR3 nucleotides read TGTGCCAGCAGCGTATCTTCGACCCTTAATTCACCCCTCCACTTT. Translation: CASSVSSTLNSPLHF.

This clone is a singleton in its sample. The chain is built from TRBV30 and TRBJ1-2; D ambiguous. Germline-derived CDR1 and CDR2 are GTSNPN and SVGIG (reference sequence). The CDR3 loop spans 15 amino acids. V lost 0 bases to trimming and J lost 6 bases, with 17 bases between them. The CDR3 protein is CAWSVRADKRDGYTF. The CDR3 DNA reads as TGTGCCTGGAGTGTGCGGGCGGATAAAAGGGATGGCTACACCTTC.

The chain joins TRBV9 to TRBJ1-2; possibly TRBD1 for D (6 bases). This CDR3 is built from 14 residues. Trimming left V 0 bases short and J 10 bases short, with 16 bases between. Germline CDR1 reads SGDLS; CDR2 reads YYNGEE. CDR3 loop: CASSVGGPGRDYTF. In DNA form, the CDR3 reads TGTGCCAGCAGCGTAGGGGGGCCCGGAAGGGACTACACCTTC. The variable domain in full, with the rest retrieved from reference TRBV9 and TRBJ1-2, is DSGVTQTPKHLITATGQRVTLRCSPRSGDLSVYWYQQSLDQGLQFLIQYYNGEERAKGNILERFSAQQFPDLHSELNLSSLELGDSALYFCASSVGGPGRDYTFGSGTRLTVV.

The rearrangement joins TRBV28 to TRBJ2-7; a weak D match, TRBD1 (6 bases). The CDR3 covers 15 residues. Deletions cut 1 base from V and 0 bases from J, with 10 bases between. CDR1 and CDR2 (germline): MDHEN, SYDVKM. CDR3 in DNA: TGTGCCAGCAGTTTATCAGGGGTGCGCTCCTACGAGCAGTACTTC. It is translated as CASSLSGVRSYEQYF.

This clone appeared a single time. This chain joins TRBV27 and TRBJ1-6; D gene unclear. The length of the CDR3 is 14 residues. Germline V gene sequence: CDR1 MNHEY, CDR2 SMNVEV (reference sequence). The germline V and J ends were trimmed by 1 base and 9 bases, with 10 bases remaining between them. For the CDR3, the DNA is TGTGCCAGCAGTTTATACGAGCGGGCTTCACCCCTCCACTTT. This sequence encodes CASSLYERASPLHF.

The chain carries TRBV5-1 and TRBJ1-4; D is unclear. V was trimmed by 0 bases and J by 3 bases, leaving 9 bases between them. Germline loops: CDR1 SGHRS, CDR2 YFSETQ. This CDR3 spans 15 amino acids. CDR3 amino acids: CASSLAAASNEKLFF. CDR3 DNA: TGCGCCAGCAGCTTGGCGGCAGCCTCTAATGAAAAACTGTTTTTT.

This chain joins TRBV19 and TRBJ2-2, with 9 bases matching TRBD1. CDR1 is LNHDA and CDR2 is SQIVND in the germline V gene (reference sequence). This CDR3 has 16 amino acids. With V trimmed by 4 bases and J by 3 bases, 6 bases remained unmatched. This CDR3 reads CASSTYRGRDTGELFF. The CDR3 DNA reads as TGTGCCAGTAGTACCTACAGGGGGCGCGACACCGGGGAGCTGTTTTTT.

The CDR3 region is CASSLGILAQETQYF. CDR3 sequence (DNA): TGTGCCAGCAGCTTGGGTATCCTAGCTCAAGAGACCCAGTACTTC. V gene TRBV5-4 combines with J gene TRBJ2-5, with a weak D call TRBD2 (5 bases). From germline, CDR1 is SGHNT and CDR2 YYREEE (reference sequence). CDR3 length: 15 residues. Deletions cut 0 bases from V and 2 bases from J, with 11 bases between.

This clone was recorded only once. CDR3 loop: CASSQGGDFSYNEQFF. CDR3 DNA: TGTGCCAGCAGCCAGGGCGGGGACTTCTCCTACAATGAGCAGTTCTTC. V is TRBV4-2 and J is TRBJ2-1, with D tentatively TRBD2 (6 bases). The germline V gene has CDR1 LGHNA and CDR2 YNFKEQ. CDR3 length: 16 residues. V was pared by 3 bases and J by 0 bases, with 12 bases between.

The table lists this clone with a few counts. The CDR3 region is CASSAPDRGVHGYTF. CDR3 nucleotide sequence: TGTGCCAGCAGCGCCCCGGACAGGGGGGTACATGGCTACACCTTC. This chain joins TRBV11-2 and TRBJ1-2; 10 bases line up with TRBD1. The CDR3 sequence is 15 residues long. V lost 5 bases, J lost 6 bases, and 9 bases stayed unmatched. Germline V gene data show CDR1 as SGHAT and CDR2 as FQNNGV.

This clone was picked up one time. J is TRBJ2-5 and V is TRBV5-1; D is uncertain. Trimming pared 7 bases from V and 5 bases from J, leaving 12 bases between. CDR1 and CDR2 from the germline V gene are SGHRS and YFSETQ. There are 12 residues in the CDR3. CDR3 sequence: CASSPTRETQYF. The CDR3 nucleotides read TGCGCCAGCTCACCCACCCGGGAGACCCAGTACTTC.

The V and J genes are TRBV9 and TRBJ2-7; 7 nucleotides agree with TRBD1. Losses at the gene ends were 2 bases for V and 0 bases for J; bases not matched to a gene: 5. This CDR3 is built from 15 residues. Germline V gene lookup returns CDR1 SGDLS and CDR2 YYNGEE. The CDR3 region has the DNA TGTGCCAGCAGCGTGGGGACAGCGAGCTCCTACGAGCAGTACTTC. It encodes CASSVGTASSYEQYF. Using reference TRBV9 and TRBJ2-7 for the parts outside the CDR3, the full variable domain is DSGVTQTPKHLITATGQRVTLRCSPRSGDLSVYWYQQSLDQGLQFLIQYYNGEERAKGNILERFSAQQFPDLHSELNLSSLELGDSALYFCASSVGTASSYEQYFGPGTRLTVT.